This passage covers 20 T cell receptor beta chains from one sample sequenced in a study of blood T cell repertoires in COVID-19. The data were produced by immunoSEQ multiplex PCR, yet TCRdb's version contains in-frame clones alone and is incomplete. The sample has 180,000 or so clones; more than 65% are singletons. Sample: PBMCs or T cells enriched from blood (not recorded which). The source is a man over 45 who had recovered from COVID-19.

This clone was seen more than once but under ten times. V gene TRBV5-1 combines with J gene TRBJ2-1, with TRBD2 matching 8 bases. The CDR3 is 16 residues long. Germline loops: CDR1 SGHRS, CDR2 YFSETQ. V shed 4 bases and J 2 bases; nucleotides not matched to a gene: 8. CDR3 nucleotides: TGCGCCAGCAGCGCCCTACTAGCGGCAACCTACAATGAGCAGTTCTTC. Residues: CASSALLAATYNEQFF.

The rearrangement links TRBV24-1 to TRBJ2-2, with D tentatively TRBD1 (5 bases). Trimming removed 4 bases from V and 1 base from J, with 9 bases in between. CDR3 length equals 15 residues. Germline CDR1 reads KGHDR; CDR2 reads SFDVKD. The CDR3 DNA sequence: TGTGCCACCAGTGAATCGGACAAGAACACCGGGGAGCTGTTTTTT. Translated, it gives CATSESDKNTGELFF.

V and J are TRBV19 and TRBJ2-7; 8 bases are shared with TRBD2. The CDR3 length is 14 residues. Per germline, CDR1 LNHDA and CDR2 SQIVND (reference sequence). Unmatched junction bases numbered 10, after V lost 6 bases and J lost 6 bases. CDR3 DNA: TGTGCCAGTAGCAAACCGGGACTAGTAACCGAGCAGTACTTC. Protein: CASSKPGLVTEQYF.

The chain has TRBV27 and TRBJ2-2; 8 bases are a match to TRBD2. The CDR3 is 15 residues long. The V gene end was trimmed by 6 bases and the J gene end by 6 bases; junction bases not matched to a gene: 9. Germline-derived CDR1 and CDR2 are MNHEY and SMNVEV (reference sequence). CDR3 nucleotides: TGTGCCAGCAGCTCCGGGACTAGTTATGCCGGGGAGCTGTTTTTT. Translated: CASSSGTSYAGELFF.

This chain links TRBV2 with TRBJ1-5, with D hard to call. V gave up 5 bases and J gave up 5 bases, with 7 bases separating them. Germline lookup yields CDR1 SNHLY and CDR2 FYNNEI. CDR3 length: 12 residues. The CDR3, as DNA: TGTGCCAGCAGTAACACCGATCAGCCCCAGCATTTT. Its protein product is CASSNTDQPQHF.

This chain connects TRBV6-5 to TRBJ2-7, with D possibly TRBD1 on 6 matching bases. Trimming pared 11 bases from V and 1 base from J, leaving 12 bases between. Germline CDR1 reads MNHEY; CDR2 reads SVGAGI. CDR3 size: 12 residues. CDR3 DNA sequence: TGTGCCGCCACCACAGGGTCCTACGAGCAGTACTTC. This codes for CAATTGSYEQYF.

The CDR3 DNA follows: TGCGCCAGCAGCTTGGAGGCAGGGCCGAACACCGGGGAGCTGTTTTTT. The encoded protein is CASSLEAGPNTGELFF. The rearrangement uses TRBV5-1 and TRBJ2-2; tentative D call: TRBD1 (5 bases). This CDR3 region has 16 residues. Between the trimmed V and J ends, which lost 0 bases and 0 bases, there was a span of 9 bases. Per the germline V gene, CDR1 is SGHRS and CDR2 is YFSETQ.

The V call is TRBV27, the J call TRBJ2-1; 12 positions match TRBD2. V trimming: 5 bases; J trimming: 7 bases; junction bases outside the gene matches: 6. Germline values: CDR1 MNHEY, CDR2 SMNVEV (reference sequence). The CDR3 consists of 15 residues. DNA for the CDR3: TGTGCCAGCAGTCTTGCCGGGACTAGCGGGAATGAGCAGTTCTTC. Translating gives CASSLAGTSGNEQFF.

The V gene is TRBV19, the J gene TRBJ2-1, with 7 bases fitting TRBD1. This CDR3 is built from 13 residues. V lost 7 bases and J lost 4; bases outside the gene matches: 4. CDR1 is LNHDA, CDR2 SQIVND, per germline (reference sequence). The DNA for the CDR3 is TGTGCCAGTACAGCGACAGGGTACAATGAGCAGTTCTTC. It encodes CASTATGYNEQFF.

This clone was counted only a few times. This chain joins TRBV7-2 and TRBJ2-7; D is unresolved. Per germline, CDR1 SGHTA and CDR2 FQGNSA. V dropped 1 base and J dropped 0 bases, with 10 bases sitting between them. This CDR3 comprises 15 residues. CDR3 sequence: CASSLVAASSYEQYF. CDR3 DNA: TGTGCCAGCAGCTTAGTTGCCGCCAGCTCCTACGAGCAGTACTTC.

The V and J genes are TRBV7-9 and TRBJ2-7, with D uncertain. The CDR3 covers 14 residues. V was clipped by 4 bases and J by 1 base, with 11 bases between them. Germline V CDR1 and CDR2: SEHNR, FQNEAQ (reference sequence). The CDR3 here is CASSSRAQSYEQYF. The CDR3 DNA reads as TGTGCCAGCAGCTCCCGAGCCCAATCCTACGAGCAGTACTTC.

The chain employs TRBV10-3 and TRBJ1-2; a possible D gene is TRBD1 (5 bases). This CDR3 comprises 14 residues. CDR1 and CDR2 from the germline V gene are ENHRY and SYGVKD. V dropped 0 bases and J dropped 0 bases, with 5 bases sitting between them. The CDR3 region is CAISESRANYGYTF. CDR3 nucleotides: TGTGCCATCAGTGAGTCCAGGGCTAACTATGGCTACACCTTC.

The CDR3 DNA sequence: TGTGCCACGAGGGCTCAATCTAGCACAGATACGCAGTATTTT. It specifies CATRAQSSTDTQYF. The chain combines TRBV2 with TRBJ2-3; D may be TRBD2 (5 bases). Germline V gene sequence: CDR1 SNHLY, CDR2 FYNNEI. Trimming removed 10 bases at V and 0 bases at J, with 14 bases between. The CDR3 has 14 amino acids. Complete variable domain (other parts from reference TRBV2 and TRBJ2-3): EPEVTQTPSHQVTQMGQEVILRCVPISNHLYFYWYRQILGQKVEFLVSFYNNEISEKSEIFDDQFSVERPDGSNFTLKIRSTKLEDSAMYFCATRAQSSTDTQYFGPGTRLTVL.

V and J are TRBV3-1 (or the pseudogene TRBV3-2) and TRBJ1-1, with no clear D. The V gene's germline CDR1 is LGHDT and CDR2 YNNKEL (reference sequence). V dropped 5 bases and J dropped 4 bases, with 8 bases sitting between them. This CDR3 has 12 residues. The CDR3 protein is CASSREGTEAFF. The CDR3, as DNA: TGTGCCAGCAGCAGGGAGGGCACTGAAGCTTTCTTT.

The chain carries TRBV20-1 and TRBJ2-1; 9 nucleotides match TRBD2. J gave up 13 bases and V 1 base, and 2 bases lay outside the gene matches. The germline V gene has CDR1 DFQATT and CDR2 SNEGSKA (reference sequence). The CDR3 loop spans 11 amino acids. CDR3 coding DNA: TGCAGTGCTAGAGGGGGGACTAGCCAGTTCTTC. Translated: CSARGGTSQFF.

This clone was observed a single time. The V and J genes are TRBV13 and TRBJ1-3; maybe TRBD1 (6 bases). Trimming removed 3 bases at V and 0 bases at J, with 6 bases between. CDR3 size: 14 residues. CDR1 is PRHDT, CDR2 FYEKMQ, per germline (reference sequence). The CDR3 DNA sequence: TGTGCCAGCAGCTTGGGGGCCTCTGGAAACACCATATATTTT. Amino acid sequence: CASSLGASGNTIYF.

The CDR3 protein is CASSTDNEQFF. As DNA, the CDR3 is TGCGCCAGCAGTACAGACAATGAGCAGTTCTTC. The rearrangement joins TRBV5-1 to TRBJ2-1; D remains unclear. The CDR3 extends over 11 amino acids. V gave up 5 bases and J gave up 5 bases, with 5 bases separating them. CDR1 is SGHRS, CDR2 YFSETQ, per germline.

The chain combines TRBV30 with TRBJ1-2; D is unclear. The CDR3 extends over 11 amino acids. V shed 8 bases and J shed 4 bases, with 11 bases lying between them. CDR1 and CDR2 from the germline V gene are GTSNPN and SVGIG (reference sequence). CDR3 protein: CAAALGYGYTF. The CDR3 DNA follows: TGTGCCGCGGCCCTCGGCTATGGCTACACCTTC.

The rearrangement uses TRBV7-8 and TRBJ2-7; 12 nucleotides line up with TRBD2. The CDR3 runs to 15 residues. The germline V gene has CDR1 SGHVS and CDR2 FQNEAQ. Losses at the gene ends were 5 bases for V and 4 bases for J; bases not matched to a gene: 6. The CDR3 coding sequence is TGTGCCAGCAGCACCGGGACTAGCGGGCTATACGAGCAGTACTTC. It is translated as CASSTGTSGLYEQYF.

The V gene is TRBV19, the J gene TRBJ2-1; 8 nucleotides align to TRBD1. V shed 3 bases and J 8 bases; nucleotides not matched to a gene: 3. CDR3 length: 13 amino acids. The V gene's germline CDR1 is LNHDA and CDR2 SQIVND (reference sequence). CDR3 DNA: TGTGCCAGTAGTATCGGGACAGGCTATGAGCAGTTCTTC. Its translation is CASSIGTGYEQFF. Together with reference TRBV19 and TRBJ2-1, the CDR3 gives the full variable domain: DGGITQSPKYLFRKEGQNVTLSCEQNLNHDAMYWYRQDPGQGLRLIYYSQIVNDFQKGDIAEGYSVSREKKESFPLTVTSAQKNPTAFYLCASSIGTGYEQFFGPGTRLTVL.